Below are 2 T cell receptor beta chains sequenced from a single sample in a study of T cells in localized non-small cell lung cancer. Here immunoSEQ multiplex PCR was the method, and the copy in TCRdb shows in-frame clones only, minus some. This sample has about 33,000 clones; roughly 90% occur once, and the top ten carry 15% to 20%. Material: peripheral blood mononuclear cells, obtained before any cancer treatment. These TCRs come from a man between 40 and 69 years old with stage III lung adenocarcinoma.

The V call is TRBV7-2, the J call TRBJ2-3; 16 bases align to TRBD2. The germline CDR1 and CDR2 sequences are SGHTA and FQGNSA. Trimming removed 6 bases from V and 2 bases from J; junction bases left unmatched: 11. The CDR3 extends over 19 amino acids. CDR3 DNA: TGTGCCAGCAGAGACCCCGGGACTAGCGGGGGGGCTACCACAGATACGCAGTATTTT. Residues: CASRDPGTSGGATTDTQYF.

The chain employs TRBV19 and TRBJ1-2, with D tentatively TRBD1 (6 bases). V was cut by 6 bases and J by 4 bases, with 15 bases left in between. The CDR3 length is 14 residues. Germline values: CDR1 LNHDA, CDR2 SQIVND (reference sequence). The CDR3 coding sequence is TGTGCCAGTAGCCCCAGGGGCCGGACCTATGGCTACACCTTC. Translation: CASSPRGRTYGYTF.